Listed here are 3 T cell receptor beta chains from one sample, sequenced in a study of identical twins. TCRdb re-derived calls from the 5' RACE reads in MiXCR, one entry per CDR3 protein. Of 1.5 million to 2 million distinct CDR3 sequences in the sample, roughly a third were seen once. Sequenced input: cord blood. The receptor set was obtained from a newborn girl in good health.

The rearrangement links TRBV6-7 to TRBJ2-2; D perhaps matches TRBD2 (6 bases). TRBV6-7 is an ORF, with its function uncertain. The CDR3 length is 16 residues. V dropped 2 bases and J dropped 9 bases, with 19 bases sitting between them. This chain's CDR3 is CASSYRSRGHCRELFF. The CDR3 DNA sequence: TGTGCCAGCAGTTACCGATCGCGGGGCCACTGTAGGGAGCTGTTTTTT.

This clonotype has just a few counts. The chain links TRBV3-1 to TRBJ2-3, with 7 positions matching TRBD1. Looked up from germline, CDR1 is LGHDT and CDR2 is YNNKEL (reference sequence). J lost 2 bases, V lost 3 bases, and 8 bases had no gene match. The length of the CDR3 is 16 residues. CDR3 bases: TGTGCCAGCAGCCACCACAGGGGCGTTTACACAGATACGCAGTATTTT. Residues: CASSHHRGVYTDTQYF.

The V gene is TRBV3-1, the J gene TRBJ2-5; maybe TRBD2 (6 bases). CDR1 and CDR2 from the germline V gene are LGHDT and YNNKEL (reference sequence). The CDR3 sequence is 14 residues long. Between the trimmed V and J ends, which lost 1 base and 5 bases, there was a span of 11 bases. CDR3 DNA sequence: TGTGCCAGCAGCCAAGGTCCGGGAGATGAGACCCAGTACTTC. Translating gives CASSQGPGDETQYF.